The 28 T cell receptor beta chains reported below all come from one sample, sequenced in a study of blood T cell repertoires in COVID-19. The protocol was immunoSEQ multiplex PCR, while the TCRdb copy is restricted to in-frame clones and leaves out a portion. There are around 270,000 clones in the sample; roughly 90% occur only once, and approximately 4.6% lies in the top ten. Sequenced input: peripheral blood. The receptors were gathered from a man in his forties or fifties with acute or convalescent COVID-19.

CDR3 sequence reads: CASSTGLRETQYF. CDR3 sequence (DNA): TGTGCCAGCAGTACGGGGTTGCGAGAGACCCAGTACTTC. The rearrangement uses TRBV2 and TRBJ2-5; D possibly corresponds to TRBD2 (5 bases). V lost 5 bases and J 4 bases, leaving 11 bases between the germline ends. This CDR3 region has 13 residues. Germline V gene lookup returns CDR1 SNHLY and CDR2 FYNNEI.

The CDR3 reads CASSPPGQSYEQYF. The CDR3 DNA reads TGTGCCAGCAGCCCCCCGGGACAGTCCTACGAGCAGTACTTC. This chain connects TRBV11-2 to TRBJ2-7; 7 nucleotides match TRBD1. This CDR3 spans 14 amino acids. The germline V gene has CDR1 SGHAT and CDR2 FQNNGV. The trim removed 5 bases at V and 1 base at J, leaving 5 bases unmatched.

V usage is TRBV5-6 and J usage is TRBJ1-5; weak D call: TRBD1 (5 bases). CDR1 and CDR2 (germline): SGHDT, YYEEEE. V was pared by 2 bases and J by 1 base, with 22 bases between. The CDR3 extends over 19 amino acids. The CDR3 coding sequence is TGTGCCAGCAGCTTAAGATTCCCCGGGCCCCAGGGCAGCAATCAGCCCCAGCATTTT. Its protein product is CASSLRFPGPQGSNQPQHF.

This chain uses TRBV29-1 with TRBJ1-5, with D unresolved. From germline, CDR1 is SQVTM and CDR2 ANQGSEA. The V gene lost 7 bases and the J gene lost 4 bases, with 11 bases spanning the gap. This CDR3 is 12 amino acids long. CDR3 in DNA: TGCAGCGCCCGGGAGGGAAATCAGCCCCAGCATTTT. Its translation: CSAREGNQPQHF.

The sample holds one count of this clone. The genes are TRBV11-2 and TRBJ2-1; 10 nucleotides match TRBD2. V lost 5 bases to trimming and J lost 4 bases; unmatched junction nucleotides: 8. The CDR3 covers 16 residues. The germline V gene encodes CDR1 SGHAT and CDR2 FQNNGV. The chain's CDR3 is CASSPSGGAGYNEQFF. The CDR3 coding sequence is TGTGCCAGCAGCCCTAGCGGGGGTGCTGGTTACAATGAGCAGTTCTTC.

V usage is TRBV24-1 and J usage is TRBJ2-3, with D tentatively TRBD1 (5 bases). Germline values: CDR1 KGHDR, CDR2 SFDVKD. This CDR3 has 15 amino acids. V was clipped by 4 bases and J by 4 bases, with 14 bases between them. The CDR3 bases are TGTGCCACCAGTGACCTTGCAACAGGCGCAGATACGCAGTATTTT. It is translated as CATSDLATGADTQYF.

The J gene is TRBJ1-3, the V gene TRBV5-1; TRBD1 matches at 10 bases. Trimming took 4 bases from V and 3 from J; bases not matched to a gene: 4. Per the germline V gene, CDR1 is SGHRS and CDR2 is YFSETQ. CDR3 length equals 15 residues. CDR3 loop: CASSPWTGGGNTIYF. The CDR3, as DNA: TGCGCCAGCAGCCCATGGACAGGGGGTGGAAACACCATATATTTT. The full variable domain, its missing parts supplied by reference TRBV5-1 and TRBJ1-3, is KAGVTQTPRYLIKTRGQQVTLSCSPISGHRSVSWYQQTPGQGLQFLFEYFSETQRNKGNFPGRFSGRQFSNSRSEMNVSTLELGDSALYLCASSPWTGGGNTIYFGEGSWLTVV.

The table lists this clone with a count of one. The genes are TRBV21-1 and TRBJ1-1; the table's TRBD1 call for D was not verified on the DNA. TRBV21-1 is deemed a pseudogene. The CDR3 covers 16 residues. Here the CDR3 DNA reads TGTGCCAGCAGCATGGGGGACGGGACAGCACACACTGAAGCTTTCTTT. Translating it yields CASSMGDGTAHTEAFF.

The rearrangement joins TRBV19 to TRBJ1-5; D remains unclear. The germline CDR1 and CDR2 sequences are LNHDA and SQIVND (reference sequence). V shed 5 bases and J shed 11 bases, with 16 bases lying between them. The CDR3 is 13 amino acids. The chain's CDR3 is CASSSSISGTQHF. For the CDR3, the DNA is TGTGCCAGTAGTTCCTCGATATCGGGGACCCAGCATTTT.

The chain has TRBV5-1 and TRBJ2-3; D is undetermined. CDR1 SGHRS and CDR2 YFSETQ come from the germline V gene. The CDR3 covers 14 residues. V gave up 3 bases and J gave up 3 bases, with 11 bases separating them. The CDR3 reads CASSSSFTTDTQYF. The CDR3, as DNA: TGCGCCAGCAGCTCATCCTTTACAACAGATACGCAGTATTTT.

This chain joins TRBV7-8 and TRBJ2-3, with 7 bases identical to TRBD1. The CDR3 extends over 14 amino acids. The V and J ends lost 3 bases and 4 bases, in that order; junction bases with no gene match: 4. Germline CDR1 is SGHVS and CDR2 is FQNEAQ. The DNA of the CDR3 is TGTGCCAGCAGCTTGACAGGGTTCGCAGATACGCAGTATTTT. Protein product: CASSLTGFADTQYF.

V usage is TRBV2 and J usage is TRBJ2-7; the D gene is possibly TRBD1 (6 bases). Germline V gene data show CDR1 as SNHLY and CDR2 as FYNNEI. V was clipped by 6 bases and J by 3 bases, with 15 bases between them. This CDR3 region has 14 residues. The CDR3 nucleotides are TGTGCCAGCAGGGGACGGGACAAGTACTACGAGCAGTACTTC. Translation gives CASRGRDKYYEQYF.

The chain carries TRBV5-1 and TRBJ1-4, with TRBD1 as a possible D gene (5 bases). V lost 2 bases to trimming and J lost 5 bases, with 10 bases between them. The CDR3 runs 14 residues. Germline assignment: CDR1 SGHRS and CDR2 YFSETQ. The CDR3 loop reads CASSLQAGNEKLFF. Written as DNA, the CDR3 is TGCGCCAGCAGCTTACAGGCCGGGAATGAAAAACTGTTTTTT.

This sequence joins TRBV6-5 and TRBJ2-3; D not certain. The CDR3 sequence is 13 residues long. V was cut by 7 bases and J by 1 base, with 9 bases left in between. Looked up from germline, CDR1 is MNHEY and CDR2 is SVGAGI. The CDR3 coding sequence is TGTGCCAGCAACGTTCAGGGCACAGATACGCAGTATTTT. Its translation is CASNVQGTDTQYF.

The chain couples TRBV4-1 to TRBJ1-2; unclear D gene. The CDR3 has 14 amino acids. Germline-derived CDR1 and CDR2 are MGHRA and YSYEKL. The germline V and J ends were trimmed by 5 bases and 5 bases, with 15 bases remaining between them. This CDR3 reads CASSAMRSSYGYTF. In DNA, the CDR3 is TGCGCCAGCAGCGCAATGCGGTCTTCATATGGCTACACCTTC.

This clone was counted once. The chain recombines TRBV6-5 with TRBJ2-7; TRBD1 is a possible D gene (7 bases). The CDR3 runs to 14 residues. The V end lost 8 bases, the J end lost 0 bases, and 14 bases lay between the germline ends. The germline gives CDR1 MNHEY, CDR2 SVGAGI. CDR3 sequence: CASGTAGSSYEQYF. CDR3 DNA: TGTGCCAGCGGGACAGCCGGGAGCTCCTACGAGCAGTACTTC.

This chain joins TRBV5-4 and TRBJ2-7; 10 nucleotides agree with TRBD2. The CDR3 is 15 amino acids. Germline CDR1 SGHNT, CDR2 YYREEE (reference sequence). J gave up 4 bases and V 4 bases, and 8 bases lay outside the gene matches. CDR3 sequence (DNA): TGTGCCAGCAGCCCCAGGGCTAGCGGGGGTTACGAGCAGTACTTC. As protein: CASSPRASGGYEQYF.

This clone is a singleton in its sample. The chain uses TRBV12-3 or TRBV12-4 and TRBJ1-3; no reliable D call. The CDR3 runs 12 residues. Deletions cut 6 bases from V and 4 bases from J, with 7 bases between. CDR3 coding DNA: TGTGCCAGCAGGTCACAGGGAAACACCATATATTTT. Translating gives CASRSQGNTIYF.

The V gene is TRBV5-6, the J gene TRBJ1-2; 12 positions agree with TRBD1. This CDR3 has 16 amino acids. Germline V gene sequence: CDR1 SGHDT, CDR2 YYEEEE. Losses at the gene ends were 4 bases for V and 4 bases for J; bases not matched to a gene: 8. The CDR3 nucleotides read TGTGCCAGCAGCCGATTGGGACAGGGGGCGAGCTATGGCTACACCTTC. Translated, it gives CASSRLGQGASYGYTF. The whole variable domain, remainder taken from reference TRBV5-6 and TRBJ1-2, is DAGVTQSPTHLIKTRGQQVTLRCSPKSGHDTVSWYQQALGQGPQFIFQYYEEEERQRGNFPDRFSGHQFPNYSSELNVNALLLGDSALYLCASSRLGQGASYGYTFGSGTRLTVV.

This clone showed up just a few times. The CDR3 DNA is TGCGCCAGCAGTGACGGCGGATGGGGCCGCAATGAGCAGTTCTTC. As protein: CASSDGGWGRNEQFF. This rearrangement joins TRBV10-1 to TRBJ2-1; maybe TRBD1 (5 bases). The CDR3 sequence is 15 residues long. Trimming shortened V by 3 bases and J by 6 bases, and 15 bases separated the two germline ends. The germline V gene encodes CDR1 WNHNN and CDR2 SYGVQD (reference sequence).

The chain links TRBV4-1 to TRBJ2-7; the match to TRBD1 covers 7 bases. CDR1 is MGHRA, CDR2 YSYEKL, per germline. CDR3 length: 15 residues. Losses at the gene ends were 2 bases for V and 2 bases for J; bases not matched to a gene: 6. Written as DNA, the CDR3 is TGCGCCAGCAGCCAAAAACCCACAGGGGCCTACGAGCAGTACTTC. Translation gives CASSQKPTGAYEQYF.

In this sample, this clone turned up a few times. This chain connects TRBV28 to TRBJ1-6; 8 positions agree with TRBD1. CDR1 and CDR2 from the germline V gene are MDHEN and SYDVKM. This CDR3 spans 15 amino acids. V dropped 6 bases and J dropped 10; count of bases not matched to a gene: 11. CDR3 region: CASRPGTGRSSPLHF. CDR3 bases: TGTGCCAGCAGGCCCGGGACAGGCCGTTCATCACCCCTCCACTTT. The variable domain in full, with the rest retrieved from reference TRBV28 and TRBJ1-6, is DVKVTQSSRYLVKRTGEKVFLECVQDMDHENMFWYRQDPGLGLRLIYFSYDVKMKEKGDIPEGYSVSREKKERFSLILESASTNQTSMYLCASRPGTGRSSPLHFGNGTRLTVT.

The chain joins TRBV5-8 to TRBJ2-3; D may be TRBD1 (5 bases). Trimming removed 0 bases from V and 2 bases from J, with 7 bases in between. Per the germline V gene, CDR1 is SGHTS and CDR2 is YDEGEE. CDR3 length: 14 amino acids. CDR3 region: CASSLGQFTDTQYF. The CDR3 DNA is TGTGCCAGCAGCTTGGGACAGTTCACAGATACGCAGTATTTT.

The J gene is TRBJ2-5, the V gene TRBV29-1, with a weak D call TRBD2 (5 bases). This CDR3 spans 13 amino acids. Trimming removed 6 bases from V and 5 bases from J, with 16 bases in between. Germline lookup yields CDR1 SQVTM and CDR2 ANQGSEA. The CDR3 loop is CSVEPWGAETQYF. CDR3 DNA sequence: TGCAGCGTCGAACCTTGGGGAGCGGAGACCCAGTACTTC.

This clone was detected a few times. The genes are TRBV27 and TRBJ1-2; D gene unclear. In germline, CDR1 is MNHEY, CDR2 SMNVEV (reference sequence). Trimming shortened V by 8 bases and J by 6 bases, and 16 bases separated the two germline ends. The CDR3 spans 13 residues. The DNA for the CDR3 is TGTGCCAGCGGCTTTCTCACCGGGAATGGCTACACCTTC. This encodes CASGFLTGNGYTF.

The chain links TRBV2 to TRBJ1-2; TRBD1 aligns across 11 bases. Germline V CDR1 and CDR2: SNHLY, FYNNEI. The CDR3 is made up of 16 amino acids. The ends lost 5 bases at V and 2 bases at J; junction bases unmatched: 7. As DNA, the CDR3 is TGTGCCAGCAGTATTTCCCGGGACAGGGGGAACTATGGCTACACCTTC. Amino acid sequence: CASSISRDRGNYGYTF.

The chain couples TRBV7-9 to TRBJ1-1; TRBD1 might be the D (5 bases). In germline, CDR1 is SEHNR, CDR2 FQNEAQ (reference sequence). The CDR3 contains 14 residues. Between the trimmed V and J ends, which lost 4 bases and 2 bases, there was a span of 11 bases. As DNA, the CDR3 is TGTGCCAGCAGCTCCAGGGTTATCAACACTGAAGCTTTCTTT. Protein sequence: CASSSRVINTEAFF. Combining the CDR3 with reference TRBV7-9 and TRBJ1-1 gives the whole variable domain DTGVSQNPRHKITKRGQNVTFRCDPISEHNRLYWYRQTLGQGPEFLTYFQNEAQLEKSRLLSDRFSAERPKGSFSTLEIQRTEQGDSAMYLCASSSRVINTEAFFGQGTRLTVV.

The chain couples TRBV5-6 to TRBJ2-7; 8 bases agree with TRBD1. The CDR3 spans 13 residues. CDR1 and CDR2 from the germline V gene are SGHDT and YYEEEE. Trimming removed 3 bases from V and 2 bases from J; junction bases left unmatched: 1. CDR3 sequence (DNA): TGTGCCAGCAGCTGGGACAGGACCTACGAGCAGTACTTC. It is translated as CASSWDRTYEQYF.